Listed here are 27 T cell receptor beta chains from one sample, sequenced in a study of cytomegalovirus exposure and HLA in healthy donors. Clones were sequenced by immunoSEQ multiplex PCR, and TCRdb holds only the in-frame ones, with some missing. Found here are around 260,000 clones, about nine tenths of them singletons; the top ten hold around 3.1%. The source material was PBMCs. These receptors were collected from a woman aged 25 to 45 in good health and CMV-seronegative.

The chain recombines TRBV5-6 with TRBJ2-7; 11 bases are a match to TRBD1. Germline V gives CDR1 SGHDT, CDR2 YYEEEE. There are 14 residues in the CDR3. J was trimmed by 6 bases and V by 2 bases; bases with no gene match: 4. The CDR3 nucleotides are TGTGCCAGCAGCTTAGGACAGGGGGCAACCGAGCAGTACTTC. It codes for CASSLGQGATEQYF.

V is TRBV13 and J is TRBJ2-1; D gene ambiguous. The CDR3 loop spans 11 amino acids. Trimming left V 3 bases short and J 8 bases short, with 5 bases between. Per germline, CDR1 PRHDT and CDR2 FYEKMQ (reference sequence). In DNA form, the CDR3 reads TGTGCCAGCAGCTTCGAACATGAGCAGTTCTTC. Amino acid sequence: CASSFEHEQFF.

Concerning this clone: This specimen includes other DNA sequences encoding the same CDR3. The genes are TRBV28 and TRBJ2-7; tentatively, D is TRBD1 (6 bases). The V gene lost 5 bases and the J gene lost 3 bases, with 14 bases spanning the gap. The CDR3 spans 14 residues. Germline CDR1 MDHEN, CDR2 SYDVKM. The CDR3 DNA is TGTGCCAGCAGTCCAAGGACAGCGAGCTACGAGCAGTACTTC. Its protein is CASSPRTASYEQYF. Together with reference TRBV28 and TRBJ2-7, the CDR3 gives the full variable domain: DVKVTQSSRYLVKRTGEKVFLECVQDMDHENMFWYRQDPGLGLRLIYFSYDVKMKEKGDIPEGYSVSREKKERFSLILESASTNQTSMYLCASSPRTASYEQYFGPGTRLTVT.

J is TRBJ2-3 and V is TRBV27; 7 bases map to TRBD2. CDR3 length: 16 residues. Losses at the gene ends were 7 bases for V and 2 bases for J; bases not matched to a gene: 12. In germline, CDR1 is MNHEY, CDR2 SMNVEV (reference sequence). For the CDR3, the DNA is TGTGCCAGCACCGCGAGCCCGGGAGGAAACACAGATACGCAGTATTTT. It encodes CASTASPGGNTDTQYF.

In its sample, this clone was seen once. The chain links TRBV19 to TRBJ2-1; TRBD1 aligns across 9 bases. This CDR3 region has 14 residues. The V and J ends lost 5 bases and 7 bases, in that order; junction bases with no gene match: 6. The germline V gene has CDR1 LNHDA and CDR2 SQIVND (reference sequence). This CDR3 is CASSQQGAQNEQFF. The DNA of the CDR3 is TGTGCCAGTAGTCAACAGGGGGCGCAGAATGAGCAGTTCTTC. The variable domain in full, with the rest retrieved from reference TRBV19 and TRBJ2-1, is DGGITQSPKYLFRKEGQNVTLSCEQNLNHDAMYWYRQDPGQGLRLIYYSQIVNDFQKGDIAEGYSVSREKKESFPLTVTSAQKNPTAFYLCASSQQGAQNEQFFGPGTRLTVL.

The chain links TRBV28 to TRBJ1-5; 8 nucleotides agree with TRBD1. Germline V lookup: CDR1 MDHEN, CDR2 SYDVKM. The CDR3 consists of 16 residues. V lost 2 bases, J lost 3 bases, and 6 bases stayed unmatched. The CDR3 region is CASSLLGQGANQPQHF. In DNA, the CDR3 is TGTGCCAGCAGTTTACTGGGTCAGGGGGCCAATCAGCCCCAGCATTTT.

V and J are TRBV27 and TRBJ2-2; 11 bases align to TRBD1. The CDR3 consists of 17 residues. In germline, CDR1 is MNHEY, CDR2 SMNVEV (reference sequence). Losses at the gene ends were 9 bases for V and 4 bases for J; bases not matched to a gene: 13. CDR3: CARPDRGRGLVTGELFF. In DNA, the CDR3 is TGTGCCAGACCGGACAGGGGGCGCGGGCTCGTCACCGGGGAGCTGTTTTTT.

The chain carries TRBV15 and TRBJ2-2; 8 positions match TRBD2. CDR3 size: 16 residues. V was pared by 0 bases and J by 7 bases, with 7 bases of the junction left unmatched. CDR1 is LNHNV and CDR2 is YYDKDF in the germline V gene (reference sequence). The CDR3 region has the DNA TGTGCCACCAGCAGAGACCCTAGCGGGTCGGGCGGGGAGCTGTTTTTT. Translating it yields CATSRDPSGSGGELFF.

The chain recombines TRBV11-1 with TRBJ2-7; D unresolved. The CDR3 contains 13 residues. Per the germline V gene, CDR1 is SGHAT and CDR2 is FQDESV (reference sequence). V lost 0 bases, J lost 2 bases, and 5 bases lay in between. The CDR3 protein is CASSLADAYEQYF. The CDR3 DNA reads TGTGCCAGCAGCTTAGCGGACGCCTACGAGCAGTACTTC.

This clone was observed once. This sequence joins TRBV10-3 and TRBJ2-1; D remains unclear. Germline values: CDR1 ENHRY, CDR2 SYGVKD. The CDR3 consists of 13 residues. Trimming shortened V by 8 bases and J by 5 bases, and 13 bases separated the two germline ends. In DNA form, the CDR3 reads TGTGCCATCTTAGCAGGACCGAACAATGAGCAGTTCTTC. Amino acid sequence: CAILAGPNNEQFF.

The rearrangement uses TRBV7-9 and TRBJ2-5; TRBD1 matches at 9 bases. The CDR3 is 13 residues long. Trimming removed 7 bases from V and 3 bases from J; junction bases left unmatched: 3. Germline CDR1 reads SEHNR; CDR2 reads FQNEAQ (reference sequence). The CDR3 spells CASTRTGEETQYF. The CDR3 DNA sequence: TGTGCCAGCACCAGGACAGGGGAAGAGACCCAGTACTTC.

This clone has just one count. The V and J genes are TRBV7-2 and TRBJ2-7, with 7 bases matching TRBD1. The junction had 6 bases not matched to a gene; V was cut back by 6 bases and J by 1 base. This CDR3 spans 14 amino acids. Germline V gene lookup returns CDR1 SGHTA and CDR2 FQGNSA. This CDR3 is CASRTGTASYEQYF. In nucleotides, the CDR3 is TGTGCCAGCAGAACCGGGACAGCATCCTACGAGCAGTACTTC.

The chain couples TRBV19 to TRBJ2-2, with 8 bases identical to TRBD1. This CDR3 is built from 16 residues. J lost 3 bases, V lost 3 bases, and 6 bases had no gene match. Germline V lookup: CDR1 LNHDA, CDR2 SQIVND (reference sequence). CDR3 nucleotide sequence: TGTGCCAGTAGTATTGACAGGGGCGTCGACACCGGGGAGCTGTTTTTT. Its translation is CASSIDRGVDTGELFF.

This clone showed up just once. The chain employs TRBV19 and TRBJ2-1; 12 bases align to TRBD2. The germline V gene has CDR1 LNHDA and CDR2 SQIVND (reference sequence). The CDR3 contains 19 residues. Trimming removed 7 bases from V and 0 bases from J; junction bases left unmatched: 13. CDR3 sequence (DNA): TGTGCCAGTACCCCCCCCGGGACTAGCGGGCCCAGCTCCTACAATGAGCAGTTCTTC. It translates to CASTPPGTSGPSSYNEQFF.

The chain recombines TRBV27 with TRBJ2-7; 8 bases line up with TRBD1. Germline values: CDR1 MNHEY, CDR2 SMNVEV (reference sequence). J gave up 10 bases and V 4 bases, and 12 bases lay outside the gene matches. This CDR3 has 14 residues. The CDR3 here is CASSSPGQAAVQYF. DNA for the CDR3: TGTGCCAGCAGTTCGCCGGGACAGGCTGCAGTTCAGTACTTC.

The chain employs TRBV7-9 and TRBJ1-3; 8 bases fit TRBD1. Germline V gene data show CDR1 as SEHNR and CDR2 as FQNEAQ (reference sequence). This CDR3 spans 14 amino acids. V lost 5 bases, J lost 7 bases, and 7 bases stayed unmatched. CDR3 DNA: TGTGCCAGCAGCCCTGACAGGGGTGGGAACACCATATATTTT. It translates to CASSPDRGGNTIYF.

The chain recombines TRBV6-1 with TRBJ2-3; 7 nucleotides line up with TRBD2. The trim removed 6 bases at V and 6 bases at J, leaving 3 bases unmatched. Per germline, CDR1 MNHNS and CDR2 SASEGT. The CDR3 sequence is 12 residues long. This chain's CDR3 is CASSGGWDTQYF. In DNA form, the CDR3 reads TGTGCCAGCAGCGGGGGGTGGGATACGCAGTATTTT.

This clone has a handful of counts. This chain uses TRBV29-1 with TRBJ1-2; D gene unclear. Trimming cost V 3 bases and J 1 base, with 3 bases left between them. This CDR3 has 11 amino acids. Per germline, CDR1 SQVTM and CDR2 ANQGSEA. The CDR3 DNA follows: TGCAGCGTTGATCATAACTATGGCTACACCTTC. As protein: CSVDHNYGYTF.

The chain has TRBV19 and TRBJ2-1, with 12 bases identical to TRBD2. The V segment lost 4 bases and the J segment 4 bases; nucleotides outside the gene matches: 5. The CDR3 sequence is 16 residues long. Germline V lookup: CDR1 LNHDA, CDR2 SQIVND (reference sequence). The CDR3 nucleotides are TGTGCCAGTAGTAGGCCACTAGCGGGAGGTTACAATGAGCAGTTCTTC. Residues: CASSRPLAGGYNEQFF.

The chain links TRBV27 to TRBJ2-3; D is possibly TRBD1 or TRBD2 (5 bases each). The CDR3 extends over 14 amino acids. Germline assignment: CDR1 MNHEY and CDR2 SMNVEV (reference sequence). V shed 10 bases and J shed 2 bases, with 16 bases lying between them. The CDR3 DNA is TGTGCCACCCGGGACGGAGCCTTCACAGATACGCAGTATTTT. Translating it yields CATRDGAFTDTQYF.

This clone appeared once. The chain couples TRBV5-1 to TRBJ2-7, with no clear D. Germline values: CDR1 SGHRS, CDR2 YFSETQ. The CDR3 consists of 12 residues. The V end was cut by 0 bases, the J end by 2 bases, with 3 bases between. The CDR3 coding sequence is TGCGCCAGCAGCTTGGTTGCCTACGAGCAGTACTTC. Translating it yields CASSLVAYEQYF.

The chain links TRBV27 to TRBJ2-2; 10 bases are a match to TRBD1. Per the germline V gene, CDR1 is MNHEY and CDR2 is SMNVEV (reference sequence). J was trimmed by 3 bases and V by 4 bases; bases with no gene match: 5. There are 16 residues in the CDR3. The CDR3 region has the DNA TGTGCCAGCAGTTCTTACGGGACAGGGGACACCGGGGAGCTGTTTTTT. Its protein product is CASSSYGTGDTGELFF.

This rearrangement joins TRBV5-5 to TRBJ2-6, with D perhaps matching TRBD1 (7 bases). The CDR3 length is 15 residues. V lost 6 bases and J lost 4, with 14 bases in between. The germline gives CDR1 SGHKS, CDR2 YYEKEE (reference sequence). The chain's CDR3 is CASTLQGGGANVLTF. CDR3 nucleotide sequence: TGTGCCAGCACCCTTCAGGGGGGCGGGGCCAACGTCCTGACTTTC.

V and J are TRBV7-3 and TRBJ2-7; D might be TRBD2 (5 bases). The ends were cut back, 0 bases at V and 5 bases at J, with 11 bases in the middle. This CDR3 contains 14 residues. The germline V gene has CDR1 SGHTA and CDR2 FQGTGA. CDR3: CASSLTGSWDEQYF. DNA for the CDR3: TGTGCCAGCAGCTTAACAGGGAGCTGGGACGAGCAGTACTTC.

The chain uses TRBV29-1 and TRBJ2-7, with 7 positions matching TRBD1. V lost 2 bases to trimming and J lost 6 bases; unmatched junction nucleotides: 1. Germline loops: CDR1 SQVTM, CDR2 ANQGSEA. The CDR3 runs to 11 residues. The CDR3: CSVERGPEQYF. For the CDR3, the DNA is TGCAGCGTTGAAAGGGGGCCCGAGCAGTACTTC.

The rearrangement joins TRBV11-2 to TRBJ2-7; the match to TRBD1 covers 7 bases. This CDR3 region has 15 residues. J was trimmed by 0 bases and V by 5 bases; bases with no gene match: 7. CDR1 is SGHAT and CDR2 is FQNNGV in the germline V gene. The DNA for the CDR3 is TGTGCCAGCAGCCCCAGGACAGGCAGCTCCTACGAGCAGTACTTC. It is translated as CASSPRTGSSYEQYF.

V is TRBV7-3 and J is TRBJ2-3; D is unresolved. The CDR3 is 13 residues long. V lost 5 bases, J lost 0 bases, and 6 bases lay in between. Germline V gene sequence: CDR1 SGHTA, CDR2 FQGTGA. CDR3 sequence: CASSDGSTDTQYF. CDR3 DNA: TGTGCCAGCAGCGATGGGAGCACAGATACGCAGTATTTT.